A selection of T cell receptor beta chains follows, all from one sample in a study of beta chain features in type 1 diabetes. This table comes from immunoSEQ multiplex PCR, and its TCRdb copy is limited to in-frame clones, with some not included. Found here are under 300,000 clones, around 13% of them singletons; the top ten hold roughly 0.02%. Material: naive CD4+ T cells from blood. These receptors originate from a man aged 25 to 45 with type 1 diabetes. Each CDR3 is given with its conserved first and last residue. Each record gives: clone size, J gene, D gene, V gene, CDR3 protein, CDR3 DNA. A D gene is named only where the DNA matches it firmly. The size entry is marked missing in some rows and otherwise reads once, few, many or a size class.

clone size: few
J gene: TRBJ2-3
D gene: TRBD2
V gene: TRBV30
CDR3 protein: CAWSRETSGSLGTQYF
CDR3 DNA: TGTGCCTGGAGTAGGGAGACTAGCGGGAGCCTTGGTACGCAGTATTTT

clone size: NA
J gene: TRBJ2-2
D gene: TRBD1
V gene: TRBV29-1
CDR3 protein: CSVARDRGGGELFF
CDR3 DNA: TGCAGCGTGGCCCGGGACAGGGGTGGCGGGGAGCTGTTTTTT

clone size: NA
J gene: TRBJ2-1
D gene: NA
V gene: TRBV30
CDR3 protein: CAWSAGIANEQFF
CDR3 DNA: TGTGCCTGGAGTGCCGGGATCGCCAATGAGCAGTTCTTC

clone size: few
J gene: TRBJ2-3
D gene: NA
V gene: TRBV9
CDR3 protein: CASSAPRGGRSTDTQYF
CDR3 DNA: TGTGCCAGCAGCGCTCCTAGGGGAGGCCGGAGCACAGATACGCAGTATTTT

clone size: few
J gene: TRBJ2-2
D gene: NA
V gene: TRBV29-1
CDR3 protein: CSVAGTMNTGELFF
CDR3 DNA: TGCAGCGTTGCCGGGACAATGAACACCGGGGAGCTGTTTTTT

clone size: NA
J gene: TRBJ1-4
D gene: NA
V gene: TRBV11-3
CDR3 protein: CASSPLSGGEKLFF
CDR3 DNA: TGTGCCAGCAGCCCCTTATCGGGGGGAGAAAAACTGTTTTTT

clone size: NA
J gene: TRBJ1-1
D gene: NA
V gene: TRBV7-9
CDR3 protein: CASSPKEQLNTEAFF
CDR3 DNA: TGTGCCAGCAGTCCAAAGGAACAGTTGAACACTGAAGCTTTCTTT

clone size: NA
J gene: TRBJ1-6
D gene: NA
V gene: TRBV18
CDR3 protein: CASSLDGASYNSPLHF
CDR3 DNA: TGTGCCAGCTCTCTCGACGGAGCCTCTTATAATTCACCCCTCCACTTT

clone size: NA
J gene: TRBJ1-1
D gene: TRBD1
V gene: TRBV27
CDR3 protein: CASSLGGQVTSGTEAFF
CDR3 DNA: TGTGCCAGCAGCCTCGGGGGACAGGTGACTTCGGGCACTGAAGCTTTCTTT

clone size: few
J gene: TRBJ2-3
D gene: NA
V gene: TRBV7-9
CDR3 protein: CASSLGRISSTDTQYF
CDR3 DNA: TGTGCCAGCAGCTTGGGCAGGATTTCTAGCACAGATACGCAGTATTTT

clone size: NA
J gene: TRBJ2-2
D gene: TRBD1
V gene: TRBV4-2
CDR3 protein: CASGDRDTGELFF
CDR3 DNA: TGTGCCAGCGGGGACAGGGATACCGGGGAGCTGTTTTTT

clone size: NA
J gene: TRBJ1-5
D gene: NA
V gene: TRBV27
CDR3 protein: CASSSLEGGNQPQHF
CDR3 DNA: TGTGCCAGCAGTTCTCTAGAAGGTGGCAATCAGCCCCAGCATTTT

clone size: NA
J gene: TRBJ2-2
D gene: NA
V gene: TRBV29-1
CDR3 protein: CSVVPGRGNTGELFF
CDR3 DNA: TGCAGCGTTGTCCCAGGCAGGGGGAACACCGGGGAGCTGTTTTTT

clone size: few
J gene: TRBJ1-1
D gene: NA
V gene: TRBV9
CDR3 protein: CASSAQWNTEAFF
CDR3 DNA: TGTGCCAGCAGTGCTCAGTGGAACACTGAAGCTTTCTTT

clone size: NA
J gene: TRBJ2-3
D gene: NA
V gene: TRBV5-1
CDR3 protein: CASSAGQLDTQYF
CDR3 DNA: TGCGCCAGCAGCGCGGGACAGCTAGATACGCAGTATTTT

clone size: NA
J gene: TRBJ2-3
D gene: NA
V gene: TRBV5-1
CDR3 protein: CASSLVLSTDTQYF
CDR3 DNA: TGCGCCAGCAGCTTGGTATTGAGCACAGATACGCAGTATTTT

clone size: NA
J gene: TRBJ2-5
D gene: NA
V gene: TRBV5-4
CDR3 protein: CASSRGTAQETQYF
CDR3 DNA: TGTGCCAGCAGCCGGGGGACCGCGCAAGAGACCCAGTACTTC

clone size: few
J gene: TRBJ1-2
D gene: TRBD1
V gene: TRBV30
CDR3 protein: CAWIWDREVYYGYTF
CDR3 DNA: TGTGCCTGGATTTGGGACAGGGAGGTTTACTATGGCTACACCTTC

clone size: few
J gene: TRBJ2-3
D gene: NA
V gene: TRBV19
CDR3 protein: CASRSGSTDTQYF
CDR3 DNA: TGTGCCAGTAGATCCGGGAGCACAGATACGCAGTATTTT

clone size: NA
J gene: TRBJ2-7
D gene: TRBD1
V gene: TRBV5-1
CDR3 protein: CASSFGTAYEQYF
CDR3 DNA: TGCGCCAGCAGCTTCGGGACAGCCTACGAGCAGTACTTC

clone size: few
J gene: TRBJ2-5
D gene: TRBD2
V gene: TRBV19
CDR3 protein: CASRPPGGEGLETQYF
CDR3 DNA: TGTGCCAGTAGGCCTCCGGGGGGGGAGGGTCTAGAGACCCAGTACTTC

clone size: few
J gene: TRBJ1-2
D gene: TRBD1
V gene: TRBV7-9
CDR3 protein: CASSSRDRGDYGYTF
CDR3 DNA: TGTGCCAGCAGCTCCCGGGACAGGGGGGACTATGGCTACACCTTC

clone size: few
J gene: TRBJ2-3
D gene: TRBD2
V gene: TRBV11-2
CDR3 protein: CASSRVSGGFTDTQYF
CDR3 DNA: TGTGCCAGCAGCCGGGTTAGCGGGGGGTTTACAGATACGCAGTATTTT

clone size: once
J gene: TRBJ2-3
D gene: TRBD2
V gene: TRBV23-1
CDR3 protein: CASSQSVGEGHNTDTQYF
CDR3 DNA: TGCGCCAGCAGTCAATCGGTGGGGGAGGGCCACAACACAGATACGCAGTATTTT

clone size: NA
J gene: TRBJ2-2
D gene: TRBD2
V gene: TRBV27
CDR3 protein: CASSSLAGVYGELFF
CDR3 DNA: TGTGCCAGCAGTTCCCTAGCGGGAGTGTACGGGGAGCTGTTTTTT

clone size: NA
J gene: TRBJ1-4
D gene: NA
V gene: TRBV19
CDR3 protein: CASTTGGTNEKLFF
CDR3 DNA: TGTGCCAGTACCACTGGGGGGACTAATGAAAAACTGTTTTTT

clone size: few
J gene: TRBJ1-1
D gene: TRBD1
V gene: TRBV5-1
CDR3 protein: CASSSPGTGAEAFF
CDR3 DNA: TGCGCCAGCAGCTCACCCGGGACAGGCGCTGAAGCTTTCTTT

clone size: NA
J gene: TRBJ2-7
D gene: NA
V gene: TRBV15
CDR3 protein: CATSRRSAGRFEQYF
CDR3 DNA: TGTGCCACCAGCAGAAGGTCCGCGGGACGGTTCGAGCAGTACTTC

clone size: few
J gene: TRBJ2-6
D gene: NA
V gene: TRBV7-9
CDR3 protein: CASSFWRSGANVLTF
CDR3 DNA: TGTGCCAGCAGCTTTTGGAGATCTGGGGCCAACGTCCTGACTTTC